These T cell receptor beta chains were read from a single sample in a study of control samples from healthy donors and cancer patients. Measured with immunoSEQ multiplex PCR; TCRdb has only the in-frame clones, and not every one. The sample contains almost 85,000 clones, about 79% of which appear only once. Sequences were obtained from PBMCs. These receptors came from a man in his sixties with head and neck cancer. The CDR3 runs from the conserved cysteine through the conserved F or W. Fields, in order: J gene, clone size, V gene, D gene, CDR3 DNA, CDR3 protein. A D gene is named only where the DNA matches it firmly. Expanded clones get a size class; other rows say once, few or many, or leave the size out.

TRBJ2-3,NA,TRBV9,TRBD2,TGTGCCAGCAGCGTAGGGGTCGGACTAGCGGGACCGTTGAAGCAGTATTTT,CASSVGVGLAGPLKQYF
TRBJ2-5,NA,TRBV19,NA,TGTGCCAGTAGAATGTGGGACCAAGAGACCCAGTACTTC,CASRMWDQETQYF
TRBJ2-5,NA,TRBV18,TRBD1,TGTGCCAGCTCACCGGCGGGACAGGGCCGCGAGACCCAGTACTTC,CASSPAGQGRETQYF
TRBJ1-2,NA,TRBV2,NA,TGTACCAGCACCCCTAGTCGGGATTTTAACTATGGCTACACCTTC,CTSTPSRDFNYGYTF
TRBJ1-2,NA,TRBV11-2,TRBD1,TGTGCCAGCAGCCCGAGGGCGGGACAGGGGGTACATGGCTACACCTTC,CASSPRAGQGVHGYTF
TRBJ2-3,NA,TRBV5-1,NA,TGCGCCAGCAGCTCTGACACGAGGGGAGATACGCAGTATTTT,CASSSDTRGDTQYF
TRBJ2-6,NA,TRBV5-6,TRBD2,TGTGCCAGCAGTCGGACTAGCGGGAGTGGCCCTGGGGCCAACGTCCTGACTTTC,CASSRTSGSGPGANVLTF
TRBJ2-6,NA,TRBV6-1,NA,TGTGCCAGCAGTGAATCCCAGGGCAGATCTGGGGCCAACGTCCTGACTTTC,CASSESQGRSGANVLTF
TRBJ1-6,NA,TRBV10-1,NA,TGCGCCAGCAGTTCTACAGGCTACACTAATTCACCCCTCCACTTT,CASSSTGYTNSPLHF
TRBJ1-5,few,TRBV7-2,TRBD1,TGTGCCAGCAGCTTAGGGCGGGACAGGGAGGGTCAGCCCCAGCATTTT,CASSLGRDREGQPQHF
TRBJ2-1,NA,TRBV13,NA,TGTGCCAGCAGCGCGACAGACAATGAGCAGTTCTTC,CASSATDNEQFF
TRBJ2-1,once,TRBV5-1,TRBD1,TGCGCCAGCAGCCTGAGGGGGCGAGGAGCGAATGAGCAGTTCTTC,CASSLRGRGANEQFF
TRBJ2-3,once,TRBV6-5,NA,TGTGCCAGCAGTTACTCTATCCTAAGCACAGATACGCAGTATTTT,CASSYSILSTDTQYF
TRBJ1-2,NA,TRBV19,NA,TGTGCCAGTACCCTCTCAAGGAGCACAGCCTATGGCTACACCTTC,CASTLSRSTAYGYTF
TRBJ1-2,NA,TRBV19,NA,TGTGCCACAGCACCAGGGTTCCGCTATGGCTACACCTTC,CATAPGFRYGYTF
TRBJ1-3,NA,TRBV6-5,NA,TGTGCCAGCAGTTCGGGGGGGACATCTGGAAACACCATATATTTT,CASSSGGTSGNTIYF
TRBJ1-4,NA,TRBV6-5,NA,TGTGCCAGCAGTTACGAGGGAGGGGGTGATGAAAAACTGTTTTTT,CASSYEGGGDEKLFF
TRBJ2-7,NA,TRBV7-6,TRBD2,TGTGCCAGCAGCTTAGAGGTACTAGCGGGAGTTGAGCAGTACTTC,CASSLEVLAGVEQYF
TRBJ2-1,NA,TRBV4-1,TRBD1,TGCGCCAGCAGCCCGGGGACAGGGTTGAATGAGCAGTTCTTC,CASSPGTGLNEQFF
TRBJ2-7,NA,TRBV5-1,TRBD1,TGCGCCAGCAGCCCGGGACAGGGCCAAGACGAGCAGTACTTC,CASSPGQGQDEQYF
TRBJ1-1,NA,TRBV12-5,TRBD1,TGTGCTAGTGGTTTGACCGGACAGGCTGGAAACACTGAAGCTTTCTTT,CASGLTGQAGNTEAFF
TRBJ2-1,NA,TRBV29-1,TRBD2,TGCAGCGTGGAAACTAGCGGGAGCGAGCTGGTGCAGTTCTTC,CSVETSGSELVQFF
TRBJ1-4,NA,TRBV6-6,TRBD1,TGTGCCAGCAGAACCGGGACAGGTGTTGAAAAACTGTTTTTT,CASRTGTGVEKLFF
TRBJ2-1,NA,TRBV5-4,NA,TGTGCCAGCAGCTTGAGGGTGAATTGGGGCCCTTGGGATCAGTTCTTC,CASSLRVNWGPWDQFF
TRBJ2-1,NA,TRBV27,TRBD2,TGTGCCAGCAAGGGCCAATTTAGCGGGAGGGCCCGGAATGAGCAGTTCTTC,CASKGQFSGRARNEQFF
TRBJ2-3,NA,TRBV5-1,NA,TGCGCCAGCAGCGCGGAAGCGGATACGCAGTATTTT,CASSAEADTQYF
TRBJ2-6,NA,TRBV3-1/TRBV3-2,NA,TGTGCCAGCAGCCAAGATGTTGGGGTTGGGGCCAACGTCCTGACTTTC,CASSQDVGVGANVLTF
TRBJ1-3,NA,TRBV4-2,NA,TGTGCCAGCAGCCAAGCCCCAAACTCTGGAAACACCATATATTTT,CASSQAPNSGNTIYF
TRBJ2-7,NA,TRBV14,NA,TGTGCCAGCAGCCCCTGGGATCTAATAACCTCCGAGCAGTACTTC,CASSPWDLITSEQYF
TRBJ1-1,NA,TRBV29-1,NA,TGCAGCGTAAGGCCGGACGGGGGTGAAGCTTTCTTT,CSVRPDGGEAFF
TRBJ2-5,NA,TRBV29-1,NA,TGCAGCGTTGGTTCCCAAGGGGGGCAATCGTACCAAGAGACCCAGTACTTC,CSVGSQGGQSYQETQYF
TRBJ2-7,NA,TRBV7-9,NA,TGTGCCCAGGAGGGGGCCTGGGGCGAGCAGTACTTC,CAQEGAWGEQYF
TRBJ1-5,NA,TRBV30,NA,TGTGCCTGGAGTGTTCAGGGGACTCGGCCCCAGCATTTT,CAWSVQGTRPQHF
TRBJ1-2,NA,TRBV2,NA,TGTGCCAGCAGGGGGACGGCGAACTATGGCTACACCTTC,CASRGTANYGYTF
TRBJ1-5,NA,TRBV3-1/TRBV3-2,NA,TGTGCCAGCAGCCAAGCGACAGGCAATCAGCCCCAGCATTTT,CASSQATGNQPQHF
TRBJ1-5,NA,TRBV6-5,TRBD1,TGTGCCAGCAGTCCACAGGGGAGCAATCAGCCCCAGCATTTT,CASSPQGSNQPQHF
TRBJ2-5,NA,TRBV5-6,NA,TGTGCCAGCAGCTTGGGGCAAGAGACCCAGTACTTC,CASSLGQETQYF
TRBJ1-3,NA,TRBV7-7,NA,TGTGCCAGCAGCTTTGGTCAGGGCCTTGGAAACACCATATATTTT,CASSFGQGLGNTIYF
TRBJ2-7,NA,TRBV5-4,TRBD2,TGTGCCAGCAGCCTGGGTAGCGGGTACGAGCAGTACTTC,CASSLGSGYEQYF
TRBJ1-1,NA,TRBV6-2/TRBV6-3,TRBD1,TGTGCCAGCAGTGCCGGACAGGGGTGGACTGAAGCTTTCTTT,CASSAGQGWTEAFF
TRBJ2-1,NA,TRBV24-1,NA,TGTGCCACCAGTGATTCAGGGCGCGAGCAGTTCTTC,CATSDSGREQFF
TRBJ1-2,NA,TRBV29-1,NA,TGCAGCGTTGTGCGGCAGCCCAACTATGGCTACACCTTC,CSVVRQPNYGYTF
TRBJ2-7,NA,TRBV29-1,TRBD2,TGCAGCGTGACGAGACTAGCGGGACCCTACGAGCAGTACTTC,CSVTRLAGPYEQYF
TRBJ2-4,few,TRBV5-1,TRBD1,TGCGCCAGCAGCATAACCGGGACAGGGCGGGGGTACTTC,CASSITGTGRGYF